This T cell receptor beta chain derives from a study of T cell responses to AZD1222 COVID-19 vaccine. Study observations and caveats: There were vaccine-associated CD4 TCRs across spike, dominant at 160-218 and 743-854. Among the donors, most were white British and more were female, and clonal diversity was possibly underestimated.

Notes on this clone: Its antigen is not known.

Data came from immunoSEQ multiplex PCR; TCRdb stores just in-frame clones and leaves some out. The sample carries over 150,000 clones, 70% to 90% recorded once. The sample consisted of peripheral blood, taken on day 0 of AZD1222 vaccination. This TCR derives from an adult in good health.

This CDR3 is CASSWDRASEQYF. CDR3 DNA: TGTGCCAGCAGCTGGGACAGGGCAAGCGAGCAGTACTTC. V is TRBV6-5 and J is TRBJ2-7; 9 bases agree with TRBD1. CDR3 length: 13 residues. V shed 6 bases, J shed 6 bases, and the junction held 6 bases outside the gene matches. CDR1 and CDR2 (germline): MNHEY, SVGAGI.